This entry lists 8 T cell receptor beta chains sequenced from one sample in a study of CD8 T cells in ankylosing spondylitis. One entry per CDR3 protein results from TCRdb running MiXCR on the 5' RACE reads. The sample lists 300,000 to 400,000 distinct CDR3 sequences, under 25% occurring once. The antigens these receptors bind are not known. The study's findings and limits: Ankylosing spondylitis blood appeared to be characterized by a TCR beta motif of roughly eight highly homologous variants.

Sequences were obtained from blood, either unsorted or a sorted T cell fraction (not recorded which). The origin of the receptors is a male donor with ankylosing spondylitis.

J is TRBJ2-5 and V is TRBV20-1, with D possibly matching TRBD1 (5 bases). Germline lookup yields CDR1 DFQATT and CDR2 SNEGSKA (reference sequence). V lost 2 bases and J lost 7, with 8 bases in between. The CDR3 runs 11 residues. The CDR3 bases are TGCAGTGCTAGATTTGGGGCGACCCAGTACTTC. It specifies CSARFGATQYF.

This clonotype was seen a few times. CDR3 loop: CASSLGGQGAVEQFF. In DNA, the CDR3 is TGCGCCAGCAGCTTGGGGGGACAGGGGGCAGTTGAGCAGTTCTTC. The chain couples TRBV5-1 to TRBJ2-1, with 12 positions matching TRBD1. Germline CDR1 SGHRS, CDR2 YFSETQ. The CDR3 extends over 15 amino acids. Trimming cost V 0 bases and J 9 bases; bases outside gene matches: 4.

This rearrangement joins TRBV19 to TRBJ2-1, with 10 bases aligning to TRBD2. Trimming cost V 3 bases and J 4 bases; bases outside gene matches: 9. CDR3 length: 17 residues. Germline CDR1 reads LNHDA; CDR2 reads SQIVND (reference sequence). In DNA form, the CDR3 reads TGTGCCAGTAGTATTGGGCTAGCGGGAGTTACGTACAATGAGCAGTTCTTC. Its protein is CASSIGLAGVTYNEQFF. Complete variable domain (other parts from reference TRBV19 and TRBJ2-1): DGGITQSPKYLFRKEGQNVTLSCEQNLNHDAMYWYRQDPGQGLRLIYYSQIVNDFQKGDIAEGYSVSREKKESFPLTVTSAQKNPTAFYLCASSIGLAGVTYNEQFFGPGTRLTVL.

Here the CDR3 reads CSVEAGSGTGYGYTF. The CDR3 DNA is TGCAGCGTTGAAGCTGGCTCCGGGACAGGCTATGGCTACACCTTC. The chain carries TRBV29-1 and TRBJ1-2; 8 positions match TRBD1. Looked up from germline, CDR1 is SQVTM and CDR2 is ANQGSEA. The length of the CDR3 is 15 residues. The J segment lost 4 bases and the V segment lost 1 base, leaving 8 bases of the junction unmatched.

This clonotype has a count of ten or more. The rearrangement uses TRBV29-1 and TRBJ2-6; D gene unclear. Germline CDR1 reads SQVTM; CDR2 reads ANQGSEA. Trimming took off 5 bases at V and 0 bases at J, with 5 bases between the two ends. The CDR3 spans 13 residues. The CDR3 sequence: CSVTSSGANVLTF. CDR3 DNA: TGCAGCGTTACGAGCTCTGGGGCCAACGTCCTGACTTTC.

This chain joins TRBV6-1 and TRBJ1-4; D ambiguous. V was trimmed by 6 bases and J by 3 bases, leaving 14 bases between them. The length of the CDR3 is 15 residues. Per germline, CDR1 MNHNS and CDR2 SASEGT. The CDR3, as DNA: TGTGCCAGCAGGAAGGAGGGTATACCTAATGAAAAACTGTTTTTT. It codes for CASRKEGIPNEKLFF.

This chain joins TRBV7-9 and TRBJ2-2; maybe TRBD1 (6 bases). The ends were cut back, 3 bases at V and 6 bases at J, with 11 bases in the middle. The germline gives CDR1 SEHNR, CDR2 FQNEAQ (reference sequence). The CDR3 sequence is 14 residues long. This chain's CDR3 is CASSFRQAPGELFF. CDR3 bases: TGTGCCAGCAGCTTTAGACAGGCTCCCGGGGAGCTGTTTTTT.

The chain couples TRBV5-1 to TRBJ2-5; D is undetermined. CDR3 length equals 14 residues. Germline V CDR1 and CDR2: SGHRS, YFSETQ. Trimming cost V 3 bases and J 4 bases, with 13 bases left between them. The CDR3 loop reads CASSSDVQLETQYF. The CDR3 bases are TGCGCCAGCAGCTCGGACGTGCAGTTAGAGACCCAGTACTTC.